This entry features one T cell receptor beta chain sequence. Its antigen is as yet unknown. This sample is drawn from a study of T cells expressing NK-cell markers. Study summary: Cells sorted as CD3+CD56+NKG2C+, CD3+CD56+NKG2C- and CD3+CD56-NKG2C+ T cells supplied the TCR beta repertoires. General study findings and limits: In several donors, these clonotypes also led the CD3+CD56-NKG2C+ fraction. HCMV specificity of the expanded NKG2C+ T cell clones stayed unclear. NKG2C+ dominant clonotype frequencies in over 5 donors were about 1.0-8% of CD8+ T cells.

Each CDR3 protein gets one entry in TCRdb, which reprocessed the 5' RACE reads and gives no DNA. The specimen's table records about 260,000 distinct CDR3 sequences. The CDR3 has 16 residues. Germline CDR1 and CDR2: SGHVS and FNYEAQ. V gene TRBV7-6 combines with J gene TRBJ2-4; the TCRdb call, TRBD1, lacks DNA for checking. Specimen: blood T cells: a sorted CD56 or NKG2C T cell subset, CD4+ or CD8+ T cells, or bulk PBMC T cells (not recorded which). This sequence was found in a man between 18 and 29 years old in good health. The CDR3 here is CASSLGREQDKNIQYF. Filled out from reference TRBV7-6 and TRBJ2-4, the complete variable domain reads GAGVSQSPRYKVTKRGQDVALRCDPISGHVSLYWYRQALGQGPEFLTYFNYEAQQDKSGLPNDRFSAERPEGSISTLTIQRTEQRDSAMYRCASSLGREQDKNIQYFGAGTRLSVL.